This T cell receptor beta chain was captured in a study of shared T cell receptors in the human thymus. Deletions cut 6 bases from V and 0 bases from J, with 10 bases between. The CDR3 is made up of 13 amino acids. CDR1 is SQVTM, CDR2 ANQGSEA, per germline. Sequenced by immunoSEQ multiplex PCR; TCRdb stores in-frame clones only, minus some. Of hundreds of thousands of clones in the sample, approximately 89% were seen once. The sample also formed part of further work on human thymus T cells. As reported in that work: The thymus tissue came from resections taken during corrective heart surgery. The authors found apparently biased V and J gene usage in thymic and blood repertoires.

The chain has TRBV29-1 and TRBJ2-3; D is unresolved. The source of this sequence is a boy less than two years old with a congenital heart defect. Sample: thymocytes. The CDR3 loop reads CSVTGISTDTQYF. As DNA, the CDR3 is TGCAGCGTCACCGGTATTAGCACAGATACGCAGTATTTT.